These 5 T cell receptor beta chains were all obtained from the same sample, sequenced in a study of monozygotic twins with inflammatory bowel disease. TCRdb reworked the 5' RACE reads into one entry per CDR3 protein, no DNA. The sample totals approximately 330,000 distinct CDR3 sequences. Sequencing used blood. These TCRs come from a human donor with ulcerative colitis or Crohn's disease, or a healthy co-twin of an affected twin (not recorded which).

CDR3 residues: CASSPLGGDLSYEQYF. The chain carries TRBV12-3 or TRBV12-4 and TRBJ2-7; the D call of TRBD1 rests on TCRdb alone, since no DNA is present to check it. This CDR3 comprises 16 residues.

This rearrangement joins TRBV7-9 to TRBJ1-1. Germline V gene sequence: CDR1 SEHNR, CDR2 FQNEAQ (reference sequence). This CDR3 spans 13 amino acids. This CDR3 reads CASRITVNTEAFF.

The chain joins TRBV10-3 to TRBJ2-7. Germline CDR1 is ENHRY and CDR2 is SYGVKD. This CDR3 has 15 amino acids. The CDR3 spells CAIRKDLFTSYEQYF.

This sequence joins TRBV21-1 and TRBJ1-5; TCRdb proposes TRBD1, but this gene call is untestable without DNA. TRBV21-1 is classified as a pseudogene. The CDR3 consists of 14 residues. The CDR3 region is CASSKVQGSQPQHF.

The chain combines TRBV30 with TRBJ1-1; the D call of TRBD1 rests on TCRdb alone, since no DNA is present to check it. Germline V gene data show CDR1 as GTSNPN and CDR2 as SVGIG (reference sequence). The CDR3 has 13 amino acids. This chain's CDR3 is CAWRSGRNTEAFF. Variable domain in full (rest from reference TRBV30 and TRBJ1-1): SQTIHQWPATLVQPVGSPLSLECTVEGTSNPNLYWYRQAAGRGLQLLFYSVGIGQISSEVPQNLSASRPQDRQFILSSKKLLLSDSGFYLCAWRSGRNTEAFFGQGTRLTVV.